Shown below are 13 T cell receptor beta chains from a single sample sequenced in a study of cytomegalovirus exposure and HLA in healthy donors. Primers included in the PCR were 60 Vbeta and 13 Jbeta primers. Here immunoSEQ multiplex PCR was the method, and the copy in TCRdb shows in-frame clones only, minus some. The sample consists of 85,000 to 100,000 clones, 84% of them appearing once. Sequences were obtained from PBMCs. Source of these receptors: a young woman in good health and CMV-seropositive.

The rearrangement uses TRBV2 and TRBJ2-2; a possible D gene is TRBD2 (6 bases). The CDR3 covers 13 residues. Germline-derived CDR1 and CDR2 are SNHLY and FYNNEI. The ends were cut back, 6 bases at V and 2 bases at J, with 7 bases in the middle. This chain's CDR3 is CASRRDNTGELFF. In DNA, the CDR3 is TGTGCCAGCAGGCGGGACAACACCGGGGAGCTGTTTTTT.

The genes are TRBV27 and TRBJ2-3; D perhaps matches TRBD2 (5 bases). The germline V gene encodes CDR1 MNHEY and CDR2 SMNVEV (reference sequence). Trimming pared 0 bases from V and 4 bases from J, leaving 11 bases between. The CDR3 has 15 amino acids. The CDR3 loop reads CASSLSRLSADTQYF. DNA for the CDR3: TGTGCCAGCAGTTTATCCAGACTTAGCGCAGATACGCAGTATTTT.

The gene calls are TRBV6-6 and TRBJ1-2; 7 positions match TRBD1. The trim removed 2 bases at V and 3 bases at J, leaving 6 bases unmatched. The CDR3 length is 15 residues. In germline, CDR1 is MNHNY, CDR2 SVGAGI (reference sequence). CDR3: CASSYASGGDYGYTF. The DNA for the CDR3 is TGTGCCAGCAGTTACGCATCAGGGGGTGACTATGGCTACACCTTC.

Here the CDR3 reads CASSQVLGGNEQFF. The CDR3 DNA sequence: TGCGCCAGCAGCCAAGTCTTGGGGGGCAATGAGCAGTTCTTC. The chain is built from TRBV4-1 and TRBJ2-1; weak D call: TRBD2 (6 bases). Trimming took off 1 base at V and 6 bases at J, with 10 bases between the two ends. The germline CDR1 and CDR2 sequences are MGHRA and YSYEKL. The CDR3 has 14 residues.

The CDR3 region is CASSSNRDRREYGYTF. CDR3 sequence (DNA): TGTGCCAGCAGCTCTAATAGGGACAGGCGGGAATATGGCTACACCTTC. This chain joins TRBV7-9 and TRBJ1-2; TRBD1 matches 8 bases. The CDR3 has 16 amino acids. Germline V gives CDR1 SEHNR, CDR2 FQNEAQ (reference sequence). With 4 bases clipped from V and 5 bases from J, the junction kept 12 bases outside the gene matches.

The rearrangement links TRBV25-1 to TRBJ2-1, with 7 bases fitting TRBD2. Germline V lookup: CDR1 MGHDK, CDR2 SYGVNS. The CDR3 length is 17 residues. V dropped 2 bases and J dropped 9; count of bases not matched to a gene: 16. The chain's CDR3 is CASSEKGGQGISLEQFF. CDR3 in DNA: TGTGCCAGCAGTGAAAAGGGAGGGCAAGGGATTTCTCTTGAGCAGTTCTTC.

This clone has at least ten counts. The chain combines TRBV7-8 with TRBJ2-2; tentative D call: TRBD2 (6 bases). CDR1 and CDR2 from the germline V gene are SGHVS and FQNEAQ. Trimming left V 0 bases short and J 4 bases short, with 15 bases between. The CDR3 totals 17 residues. CDR3 DNA sequence: TGTGCCAGCAGCTTAGCGTCGGTGGGAGGAATCACCGGGGAGCTGTTTTTT. Its translation is CASSLASVGGITGELFF.

The chain uses TRBV5-1 and TRBJ1-2, with D tentatively TRBD1 (5 bases). The CDR3 totals 13 residues. Germline lookup yields CDR1 SGHRS and CDR2 YFSETQ. Trimming took 0 bases from V and 8 from J, leaving 11 bases between them. CDR3 coding DNA: TGCGCCAGCAGCTTGGGGGCAGGGTACGGCTACACCTTC. Protein product: CASSLGAGYGYTF.

The chain recombines TRBV14 with TRBJ2-6, with D perhaps TRBD1 (6 bases). Trimming left V 3 bases short and J 0 bases short, with 6 bases between. The germline gives CDR1 SGHDN, CDR2 FVKESK. There are 15 residues in the CDR3. The CDR3 loop is CASSQGHSGANVLTF. CDR3 DNA sequence: TGTGCCAGCAGCCAGGGACACTCTGGGGCCAACGTCCTGACTTTC.

This clone was picked up one time. V and J are TRBV4-2 and TRBJ1-6, with a weak D call TRBD1 (6 bases). The CDR3 length is 15 residues. Germline loops: CDR1 LGHNA, CDR2 YNFKEQ. Trimming took 2 bases from V and 9 from J, leaving 14 bases between them. Here the CDR3 reads CASSQIMDSLSPLHF. The DNA of the CDR3 is TGTGCCAGCAGCCAAATAATGGACAGCCTTTCACCCCTCCACTTT.

The chain couples TRBV2 to TRBJ1-2, with D tentatively TRBD1 (6 bases). Trimming removed 8 bases from V and 0 bases from J, with 10 bases in between. CDR3 length equals 13 residues. Per germline, CDR1 SNHLY and CDR2 FYNNEI. CDR3 loop: CASARGPNYGYTF. The CDR3 DNA reads as TGTGCCAGCGCGCGGGGGCCTAACTATGGCTACACCTTC.

The chain combines TRBV5-6 with TRBJ2-5, with a weak D call TRBD1 (6 bases). The CDR3 is made up of 13 amino acids. Germline CDR1 reads SGHDT; CDR2 reads YYEEEE. Trimming took 5 bases from V and 4 from J, leaving 12 bases between them. CDR3 amino acids: CASRFRGRETQYF. CDR3 bases: TGTGCCAGCAGATTCAGGGGTAGAGAGACCCAGTACTTC.

The V gene is TRBV6-1, the J gene TRBJ1-3; TRBD1 might be the D (6 bases). This CDR3 contains 15 residues. The germline V gene has CDR1 MNHNS and CDR2 SASEGT. Trimming took off 8 bases at V and 2 bases at J, with 16 bases between the two ends. The chain's CDR3 is CASALRGAPGNTIYF. For the CDR3, the DNA is TGTGCCAGCGCTCTTCGGGGGGCGCCTGGAAACACCATATATTTT.